This paragraph covers one T cell receptor beta chain sequence. The V gene lost 3 bases and the J gene lost 4 bases, with 15 bases spanning the gap. Germline CDR1 KGHSH, CDR2 LQKENI. This CDR3 is 15 amino acids long. This entry belongs to a study of cytotoxic CD8 clonotypes in ibrutinib-treated CLL. Study as a whole: Of the patients, some eleven were relapsed/refractory, under 16 treatment-naive and about 17 IGHV unmutated.

TCR beta libraries used about 2 micrograms of DNA from cryopreserved PBMCs. T cells were sequenced at a targeted depth of 1 in 200,000 to 1 in 1 million. This table comes from immunoSEQ multiplex PCR, and its TCRdb copy is limited to in-frame clones, with some not included. The profile shows 35,000 to 40,000 clones, roughly 70% of them singletons. Source: PBMCs, taken at disease progression, from a patient treated with ibrutinib. V gene TRBV18 combines with J gene TRBJ1-2; D uncertain. This TCR derives from a human donor with chronic lymphocytic leukemia. The CDR3 is CASSPDSGPLYGYTF. In DNA form, the CDR3 reads TGTGCCAGCTCACCGGATTCAGGACCTCTCTATGGCTACACCTTC.